This T cell receptor beta chain was sequenced for a study of spatial heterogeneity in lung cancer. Notes on the study in general: One measure, the expanded intratumoral alpha and beta TCR count, tracked tumor mutation counts.

Relative to its sample, this clonotype is medium-sized. The antigen remains unidentified. This beta chain turned up in a library designed for alpha chains; as an off-target read, its abundance says little. The germline gives CDR1 ENHRY, CDR2 SYGVKD. The ends were cut back, 4 bases at V and 5 bases at J, with 6 bases in the middle. The length of the CDR3 is 12 residues. Time point meaning: sample taken at primary tumor resection. Patients with untreated early-stage non-small cell lung cancer, numbering 72, were the donors. The authors sequenced whole RNA from tumor, nontumor lung or frozen PBMC without sorting. TCRdb analysed the 5' RACE reads with MiXCR anew, one entry per CDR3 protein. The repertoire holds approximately 1,500 distinct CDR3 sequences, with approximately 13% as singletons.

The sequence derives from a female donor with early-stage non-small cell lung cancer. The material was lung tumor tissue, obtained at surgery. The chain carries TRBV10-3 and TRBJ1-5, with D maybe TRBD1 (6 bases). The DNA for the CDR3 is TGTGCCATCAGTGCAGGGGATCAGCCCCAGCATTTT. Encoded protein: CAISAGDQPQHF.